The 5 T cell receptor beta chains listed next were all sequenced from one sample in a study of OX40 agonist ivuxolimab in advanced cancers. Clones were sequenced by immunoSEQ multiplex PCR, and TCRdb holds only the in-frame ones, with some missing. Here the sample spans about 66,000 clones, 75% to 90% being singletons. The material sequenced was CD4+ or CD8+ T cells sorted from blood, taken in a trial of the OX40 agonist ivuxolimab. The receptors stem from an adult with an advanced solid tumor such as melanoma, head and neck, liver or kidney cancer.

This chain uses TRBV10-2 with TRBJ1-1; 8 nucleotides align to TRBD1. Per germline, CDR1 WSHSY and CDR2 SAAADI. CDR3 length: 16 residues. V trimming: 2 bases; J trimming: 6 bases; junction bases outside the gene matches: 11. CDR3 DNA: TGCGCCAGCAGTGAGCTCTCCCCCGGGACAGGCGCTGAAGCTTTCTTT. This codes for CASSELSPGTGAEAFF.

The chain uses TRBV5-4 and TRBJ2-7, with unresolved D. V was clipped by 2 bases and J by 5 bases, with 14 bases between them. The CDR3 totals 14 residues. CDR1 SGHNT and CDR2 YYREEE come from the germline V gene (reference sequence). The CDR3 loop reads CASSFAAGPNEQYF. CDR3 DNA: TGTGCCAGCAGCTTCGCGGCAGGTCCCAACGAGCAGTACTTC.

This chain connects TRBV6-1 to TRBJ1-5; D is unclear. V lost 5 bases and J 4 bases, leaving 9 bases between the germline ends. The length of the CDR3 is 13 residues. Looked up from germline, CDR1 is MNHNS and CDR2 is SASEGT. CDR3 sequence: CASSSTQNQPQHF. In DNA, the CDR3 is TGTGCCAGCAGTTCAACTCAGAATCAGCCCCAGCATTTT.

The chain has TRBV7-9 and TRBJ1-2; D may be TRBD1 (5 bases). V lost 5 bases and J lost 1, with 17 bases in between. Germline CDR1 SEHNR, CDR2 FQNEAQ (reference sequence). The CDR3 contains 16 residues. CDR3 in amino acids: CASSRQEFRGNYGYTF. The CDR3 DNA reads TGTGCCAGCAGCCGCCAGGAGTTTAGGGGTAACTATGGCTACACCTTC.

This chain links TRBV29-1 with TRBJ2-7; 7 bases map to TRBD2. With 4 bases clipped from V and 4 bases from J, the junction kept 16 bases outside the gene matches. The CDR3 has 16 residues. Per germline, CDR1 SQVTM and CDR2 ANQGSEA. Here the CDR3 DNA reads TGCAGCGTTGTGTTCGTGGAGGCGGGGGAAGTATACGAGCAGTACTTC. It is translated as CSVVFVEAGEVYEQYF.